The 2 T cell receptor beta chains below all came from one sample that was sequenced in a study of blood T cell repertoires in COVID-19 (dated by TCRdb to about 2020). The protocol used for the library was the immunoSEQ multiplex PCR assay. The table comes from immuneACCESS by way of TCRdb, which keeps in-frame sequences with V and J called. Part of the clones is missing from these tables; in studies checked, under half for an unresolved V gene and the rest for unknown reasons. The table for this sample lists roughly 200,000 clones; 82% of them were counted only once. Clones ranked in the top ten supply roughly 8% of the sample. Source material: peripheral blood. The receptors stem from a woman aged 80 or over with COVID-19, enrolled during active disease.

The rearrangement links TRBV6-4 to TRBJ2-3, with 14 bases lining up with TRBD2. Per the germline V gene, CDR1 is MRHNA and CDR2 is SNTAGT. V shed 6 bases, J shed 5 bases, and the junction held 4 bases outside the gene matches. This CDR3 has 15 amino acids. This chain's CDR3 is CASRAGTSGRDTQYF. For the CDR3, the DNA is TGTGCCAGCAGAGCCGGGACTAGCGGGAGAGATACGCAGTATTTT.

The gene calls are TRBV27 and TRBJ1-2, with D perhaps matching TRBD1 (5 bases). V lost 8 bases, J lost 4 bases, and 14 bases lay in between. CDR3 length: 13 amino acids. Germline assignment: CDR1 MNHEY and CDR2 SMNVEV (reference sequence). CDR3 loop: CASCDSSLYGYTF. The CDR3 bases are TGTGCCAGCTGTGACAGCAGCCTCTATGGCTACACCTTC.